The 32 T cell receptor beta chains in this list originate from one sample, sequenced in a study of cytomegalovirus exposure and HLA in healthy donors. 60 Vbeta and 13 Jbeta primers were used in PCR. Here immunoSEQ multiplex PCR was the method, and the copy in TCRdb shows in-frame clones only, minus some. The repertoire includes 140,000 to 150,000 clones, about three quarters of them detected once, and around 3.7% sits in the top ten. The sequencing sample was made of PBMCs. The origin of the receptors is a male donor in good health and CMV-seronegative.

This sequence joins TRBV5-1 and TRBJ2-1, with D possibly TRBD1 on 6 matching bases. Deletions cut 0 bases from V and 9 bases from J, with 16 bases between. The length of the CDR3 is 15 residues. Looked up from germline, CDR1 is SGHRS and CDR2 is YFSETQ. Written as DNA, the CDR3 is TGCGCCAGCAGCTTGGTGGGGGCGGGTAGGGGTGAGCAGTTCTTC. Residues: CASSLVGAGRGEQFF. The full variable domain, its missing parts supplied by reference TRBV5-1 and TRBJ2-1, is KAGVTQTPRYLIKTRGQQVTLSCSPISGHRSVSWYQQTPGQGLQFLFEYFSETQRNKGNFPGRFSGRQFSNSRSEMNVSTLELGDSALYLCASSLVGAGRGEQFFGPGTRLTVL.

The chain combines TRBV9 with TRBJ1-1; weak D call: TRBD1 (6 bases). This CDR3 has 15 residues. V was pared by 4 bases and J by 3 bases, with 16 bases between. The germline V gene encodes CDR1 SGDLS and CDR2 YYNGEE. The CDR3 nucleotides read TGTGCCAGCAGCCCTAGGACAGTCATATACACTGAAGCTTTCTTT. Translated: CASSPRTVIYTEAFF.

The gene calls are TRBV9 and TRBJ2-3; 7 nucleotides match TRBD2. The trim removed 0 bases at V and 6 bases at J, leaving 16 bases unmatched. The CDR3 covers 18 residues. Germline CDR1 is SGDLS and CDR2 is YYNGEE. This chain's CDR3 is CASSVGGGPLRGGDTQYF. The CDR3 DNA is TGTGCCAGCAGCGTAGGAGGAGGCCCTCTCCGGGGAGGGGATACGCAGTATTTT.

This chain links TRBV12-5 with TRBJ1-3; D gene ambiguous. The length of the CDR3 is 13 residues. V was clipped by 7 bases and J by 4 bases, with 11 bases between them. CDR1 is LGHNT, CDR2 FRNRAP, per germline. The CDR3 reads CASALSGGNTIYF. The CDR3 DNA is TGTGCTAGTGCCCTGAGCGGGGGAAACACCATATATTTT.

The rearrangement joins TRBV5-6 to TRBJ1-1; 8 positions agree with TRBD1. CDR1 is SGHDT and CDR2 is YYEEEE in the germline V gene. The V gene end was trimmed by 4 bases and the J gene end by 4 bases; junction bases not matched to a gene: 9. This CDR3 contains 15 residues. As DNA, the CDR3 is TGTGCCAGCAGCGCCTTGACAGGGGTCGGCACTGAAGCTTTCTTT. Translating it yields CASSALTGVGTEAFF.

This clone occurred a few times. The chain is built from TRBV27 and TRBJ2-1; 9 nucleotides agree with TRBD2. The CDR3 sequence is 14 residues long. With 5 bases clipped from V and 3 bases from J, the junction kept 2 bases outside the gene matches. CDR1 and CDR2 (germline): MNHEY, SMNVEV (reference sequence). The CDR3 loop is CASSRLADYNEQFF. In DNA form, the CDR3 reads TGTGCCAGCAGTCGACTAGCGGACTACAATGAGCAGTTCTTC.

V usage is TRBV29-1 and J usage is TRBJ1-3; D is uncertain. With 4 bases removed from V and 1 base from J, the gap between germline ends came to 14 bases. Germline CDR1 reads SQVTM; CDR2 reads ANQGSEA. CDR3 size: 15 residues. CDR3 amino acids: CSVVGVLGSGNTIYF. The CDR3 DNA reads as TGCAGCGTTGTCGGGGTTTTGGGATCTGGAAACACCATATATTTT.

The chain is built from TRBV9 and TRBJ2-2, with TRBD2 identical over 10 bases. The CDR3 is 17 amino acids. Trimming at V came to 4 bases and at J to 5 bases, leaving 11 bases not matched to a gene. Looked up from germline, CDR1 is SGDLS and CDR2 is YYNGEE. Here the CDR3 DNA reads TGTGCCAGCAGCCTTAGCGGGAGGCCGCTCGGGACCGGGGAGCTGTTTTTT. It is translated as CASSLSGRPLGTGELFF.

The V call is TRBV7-9, the J call TRBJ1-2, with D possibly TRBD1 on 5 matching bases. The germline V and J ends were trimmed by 5 bases and 8 bases, with 21 bases remaining between them. Germline V lookup: CDR1 SEHNR, CDR2 FQNEAQ (reference sequence). This CDR3 is built from 15 residues. CDR3 bases: TGTGCCAGCAGCCAGGATTCGGGGGGGGTTGACGGCTACACCTTC. This encodes CASSQDSGGVDGYTF. Together with reference TRBV7-9 and TRBJ1-2, the CDR3 gives the full variable domain: DTGVSQNPRHKITKRGQNVTFRCDPISEHNRLYWYRQTLGQGPEFLTYFQNEAQLEKSRLLSDRFSAERPKGSFSTLEIQRTEQGDSAMYLCASSQDSGGVDGYTFGSGTRLTVV.

V gene TRBV28 combines with J gene TRBJ1-1, with D perhaps TRBD1 (5 bases). The germline CDR1 and CDR2 sequences are MDHEN and SYDVKM. This CDR3 has 14 residues. With 6 bases removed from V and 3 bases from J, the gap between germline ends came to 14 bases. Here the CDR3 DNA reads TGTGCCAGCAGAACCCCCAGGGCGGACACTGAAGCTTTCTTT. Translating gives CASRTPRADTEAFF. Combining the CDR3 with reference TRBV28 and TRBJ1-1 gives the whole variable domain DVKVTQSSRYLVKRTGEKVFLECVQDMDHENMFWYRQDPGLGLRLIYFSYDVKMKEKGDIPEGYSVSREKKERFSLILESASTNQTSMYLCASRTPRADTEAFFGQGTRLTVV.

The chain employs TRBV6-5 and TRBJ2-3; 11 bases fit TRBD2. Germline CDR1 is MNHEY and CDR2 is SVGAGI. CDR3 size: 16 residues. V lost 0 bases, J lost 2 bases, and 1 base stayed unmatched. CDR3 in amino acids: CASSYSLAGVTDTQYF. As DNA, the CDR3 is TGTGCCAGCAGTTACTCACTAGCGGGGGTCACAGATACGCAGTATTTT.

This clone was seen a single time. V usage is TRBV18 and J usage is TRBJ2-7; TRBD1 matches at 8 bases. V trimming: 6 bases; J trimming: 3 bases; junction bases outside the gene matches: 7. The CDR3 runs to 14 residues. Germline CDR1 reads KGHSH; CDR2 reads LQKENI. The CDR3 is CASSHSGTGYEQYF. The CDR3 coding sequence is TGTGCCAGCTCCCACTCCGGGACAGGCTACGAGCAGTACTTC. The full variable domain, in which reference TRBV18 and TRBJ2-7 provide the parts outside the CDR3, is NAGVMQNPRHLVRRRGQEARLRCSPMKGHSHVYWYRQLPEEGLKFMVYLQKENIIDESGMPKERFSAEFPKEGPSILRIQQVVRGDSAAYFCASSHSGTGYEQYFGPGTRLTVT.

V usage is TRBV6-5 and J usage is TRBJ1-4; no definite D call. Germline loops: CDR1 MNHEY, CDR2 SVGAGI. The V gene lost 5 bases and the J gene lost 7 bases, with 14 bases spanning the gap. This CDR3 spans 14 amino acids. CDR3 region: CASSTGRVSEKLFF. CDR3 in DNA: TGTGCCAGCAGTACCGGCCGGGTTTCTGAAAAACTGTTTTTT.

In its sample, this clone was seen a few times. This chain uses TRBV7-9 with TRBJ1-2, with D possibly TRBD1 on 5 matching bases. This CDR3 region has 16 residues. The ends were cut back, 5 bases at V and 0 bases at J, with 16 bases in the middle. The germline V gene has CDR1 SEHNR and CDR2 FQNEAQ (reference sequence). This chain's CDR3 is CASSRGGSGANYGYTF. As DNA, the CDR3 is TGTGCCAGCAGCCGAGGTGGATCGGGGGCTAACTATGGCTACACCTTC.

The chain couples TRBV9 to TRBJ2-1, with 7 bases identical to TRBD1. Trimming removed 3 bases from V and 0 bases from J; junction bases left unmatched: 3. Germline CDR1 and CDR2: SGDLS and YYNGEE. The CDR3 is 15 residues long. The CDR3 loop is CASSERDSSYNEQFF. The CDR3 DNA follows: TGTGCCAGCAGCGAACGGGACAGCTCCTACAATGAGCAGTTCTTC.

DNA of the CDR3: TGCGCCAGCAGCCTTAGCGGGACTTACACAGATACGCAGTATTTT. Protein sequence: CASSLSGTYTDTQYF. This chain uses TRBV5-1 with TRBJ2-3; 8 nucleotides agree with TRBD2. V lost 4 bases, J lost 2 bases, and 6 bases stayed unmatched. CDR3 length: 15 amino acids. From germline, CDR1 is SGHRS and CDR2 YFSETQ.

The chain employs TRBV11-1 and TRBJ2-5; D remains ambiguous. The germline V and J ends were trimmed by 1 base and 5 bases, with 8 bases remaining between them. Germline CDR1 and CDR2: SGHAT and FQDESV (reference sequence). CDR3 length: 13 amino acids. CDR3 coding DNA: TGTGCCAGCAGCTTAGGCAGGTTTGAGACCCAGTACTTC. As protein: CASSLGRFETQYF.

The V gene is TRBV11-2, the J gene TRBJ2-7; no firm D call. There are 17 residues in the CDR3. V lost 5 bases and J 1 base, leaving 21 bases between the germline ends. CDR1 and CDR2 (germline): SGHAT, FQNNGV. The CDR3 nucleotides read TGTGCCAGCAGCCCGGGTTTTCGAGAGACTTATTCCTACGAGCAGTACTTC. Translating it yields CASSPGFRETYSYEQYF.

The V gene is TRBV27, the J gene TRBJ2-7, with TRBD1 matching 10 bases. The length of the CDR3 is 14 residues. Germline V CDR1 and CDR2: MNHEY, SMNVEV (reference sequence). V was pared by 9 bases and J by 2 bases, with 7 bases of the junction left unmatched. This CDR3 reads CASEPGQGPYEQYF. The CDR3 DNA is TGTGCCAGTGAACCGGGACAGGGGCCCTACGAGCAGTACTTC.

This rearrangement joins TRBV7-9 to TRBJ2-1, with TRBD2 as a possible D gene (5 bases). This CDR3 has 12 amino acids. The germline CDR1 and CDR2 sequences are SEHNR and FQNEAQ (reference sequence). The V end lost 3 bases, the J end lost 8 bases, and 8 bases lay between the germline ends. As DNA, the CDR3 is TGTGCCAGCAGCTTTGGAGGTGATGAGCAGTTCTTC. Amino acids: CASSFGGDEQFF. Together with reference TRBV7-9 and TRBJ2-1, the CDR3 gives the full variable domain: DTGVSQNPRHKITKRGQNVTFRCDPISEHNRLYWYRQTLGQGPEFLTYFQNEAQLEKSRLLSDRFSAERPKGSFSTLEIQRTEQGDSAMYLCASSFGGDEQFFGPGTRLTVL.

This sequence joins TRBV21-1 and TRBJ2-7; the DNA was not compared with TRBD2, the D call given in the table. TRBV21-1 constitutes a pseudogene. The CDR3 extends over 17 amino acids. The CDR3 bases are TGTGCCAGCCCTGGGGGGGTGTTTTGCGGGGCTATGGACGAGCAGTACTTC. This codes for CASPGGVFCGAMDEQYF.

The chain employs TRBV2 and TRBJ2-4; 13 positions agree with TRBD2. CDR3 length: 20 residues. The V gene end was trimmed by 6 bases and the J gene end by 0 bases; junction bases not matched to a gene: 14. Germline assignment: CDR1 SNHLY and CDR2 FYNNEI. The CDR3 loop reads CASRQGTSGRALLAKNIQYF. The CDR3 nucleotides read TGTGCCAGCAGGCAGGGTACTAGCGGGAGGGCCCTCCTAGCCAAAAACATTCAGTACTTC.

The chain couples TRBV19 to TRBJ2-5; 9 bases align to TRBD2. Per the germline V gene, CDR1 is LNHDA and CDR2 is SQIVND (reference sequence). The J segment lost 5 bases and the V segment lost 4 bases, leaving 8 bases of the junction unmatched. This CDR3 is 15 amino acids long. The CDR3 DNA reads TGTGCCAGTAGTAGCCTTAGCGGGGGAGACGAGACCCAGTACTTC. Residues: CASSSLSGGDETQYF.

Notes on this clone: The junction and the germline gene differ at one end; a read error may be behind it. The V call is TRBV7-2, the J call TRBJ2-4; TRBD2 aligns across 8 bases. Germline V gene lookup returns CDR1 SGHTA and CDR2 FQGNSA. The CDR3 totals 12 residues. The CDR3 loop reads CASSFGLAPHDF. The DNA of the CDR3 is TGTGCCAGCAGCTTCGGACTAGCACCACATGACTTC.

V and J are TRBV2 and TRBJ2-1; 9 bases match TRBD2. Per the germline V gene, CDR1 is SNHLY and CDR2 is FYNNEI. V was clipped by 6 bases and J by 5 bases; unmatched bases: 8. The CDR3 totals 15 residues. CDR3 residues: CASSPLRGGDNEQFF. Written as DNA, the CDR3 is TGTGCCAGCAGCCCCCTGCGGGGGGGGGACAATGAGCAGTTCTTC.

On this clone: A junction boundary mismatches the germline segment, possibly from a read error. The chain employs TRBV7-9 and TRBJ1-6; D remains ambiguous. This CDR3 is built from 14 residues. In germline, CDR1 is SEHNR, CDR2 FQNEAQ (reference sequence). CDR3 amino acids: CSSSLGGENSPLHF. The CDR3 region has the DNA TGTTCCAGCAGCTTAGGCGGTGAAAATTCACCCCTCCACTTT.

Written as DNA, the CDR3 is TGTGCCAGCAGTGATGGCGGAGGCGCAGATACGCAGTATTTT. Encoded protein: CASSDGGGADTQYF. V is TRBV6-1 and J is TRBJ2-3, with D perhaps matching TRBD2 (5 bases). Germline CDR1 reads MNHNS; CDR2 reads SASEGT. The CDR3 contains 14 residues. Trimming left V 3 bases short and J 4 bases short, with 11 bases between.

The chain is built from TRBV5-6 and TRBJ1-1; TRBD1 matches at 8 bases. This CDR3 has 14 residues. The germline V gene has CDR1 SGHDT and CDR2 YYEEEE. The ends lost 9 bases at V and 0 bases at J; junction bases unmatched: 7. The CDR3 nucleotides are TGTGCCACTCTTCGGACAGGGATGAACACTGAAGCTTTCTTT. As protein: CATLRTGMNTEAFF.

The gene calls are TRBV5-1 and TRBJ2-5, with 9 bases lining up with TRBD1. V dropped 0 bases and J dropped 7; count of bases not matched to a gene: 4. The germline V gene has CDR1 SGHRS and CDR2 YFSETQ. This CDR3 has 14 amino acids. CDR3 amino acids: CASSLAQGAGTQYF. CDR3 bases: TGCGCCAGCAGCTTGGCACAGGGGGCCGGGACCCAGTACTTC.

The genes are TRBV5-6 and TRBJ2-3; TRBD2 agrees at 10 bases. Germline assignment: CDR1 SGHDT and CDR2 YYEEEE. The CDR3 length is 15 residues. V was clipped by 2 bases and J by 1 base; unmatched bases: 1. CDR3 protein: CASSFGTSGTDTQYF. The CDR3 DNA reads TGTGCCAGCAGCTTCGGGACTAGCGGCACAGATACGCAGTATTTT.

This rearrangement joins TRBV4-2 to TRBJ2-7; 12 nucleotides align to TRBD2. Germline V gene lookup returns CDR1 LGHNA and CDR2 YNFKEQ. There are 16 residues in the CDR3. V shed 0 bases, J shed 5 bases, and the junction held 5 bases outside the gene matches. The CDR3 sequence: CASSQDASGGADEQYF. The CDR3 DNA follows: TGTGCCAGCAGCCAAGATGCTAGCGGGGGGGCCGACGAGCAGTACTTC.

The rearrangement joins TRBV2 to TRBJ2-2; the match to TRBD1 covers 7 bases. CDR3 length: 16 amino acids. Losses at the gene ends were 4 bases for V and 1 base for J; bases not matched to a gene: 6. CDR1 is SNHLY, CDR2 FYNNEI, per germline. This CDR3 reads CASSVEGAGNTGELFF. The CDR3 DNA sequence: TGTGCCAGCAGTGTTGAGGGGGCCGGGAACACCGGGGAGCTGTTTTTT.